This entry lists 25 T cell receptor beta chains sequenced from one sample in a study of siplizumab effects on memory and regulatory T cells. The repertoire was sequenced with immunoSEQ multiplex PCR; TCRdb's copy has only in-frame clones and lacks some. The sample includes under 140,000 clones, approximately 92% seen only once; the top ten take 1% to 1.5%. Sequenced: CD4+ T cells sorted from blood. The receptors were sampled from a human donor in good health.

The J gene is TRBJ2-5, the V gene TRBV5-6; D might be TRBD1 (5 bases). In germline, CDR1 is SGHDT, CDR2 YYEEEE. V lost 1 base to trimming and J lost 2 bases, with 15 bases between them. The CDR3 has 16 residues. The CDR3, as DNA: TGTGCCAGCAGCTTGCCCCCGTTTAGGGGTCAAGAGACCCAGTACTTC. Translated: CASSLPPFRGQETQYF.

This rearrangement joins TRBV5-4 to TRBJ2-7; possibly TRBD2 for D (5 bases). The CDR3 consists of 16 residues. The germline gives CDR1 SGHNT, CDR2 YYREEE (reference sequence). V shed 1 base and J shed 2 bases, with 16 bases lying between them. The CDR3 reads CASSLPFAGGPYEQYF. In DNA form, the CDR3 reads TGTGCCAGCAGCTTGCCATTTGCTGGAGGCCCCTACGAGCAGTACTTC.

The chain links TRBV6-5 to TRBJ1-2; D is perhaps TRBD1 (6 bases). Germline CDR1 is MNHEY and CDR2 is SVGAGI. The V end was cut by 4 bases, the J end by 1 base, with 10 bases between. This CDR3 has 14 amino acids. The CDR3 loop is CASSSTDSNYGYTF. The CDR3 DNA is TGTGCCAGCAGTTCTACGGACAGTAACTATGGCTACACCTTC.

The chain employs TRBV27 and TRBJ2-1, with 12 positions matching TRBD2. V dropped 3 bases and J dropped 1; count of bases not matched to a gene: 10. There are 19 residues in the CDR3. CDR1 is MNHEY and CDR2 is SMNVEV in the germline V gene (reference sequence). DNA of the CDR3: TGTGCCAGCAGTTTTGGGCTAGCGGGAGGGCCCTTTTCCTACAATGAGCAGTTCTTC. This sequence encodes CASSFGLAGGPFSYNEQFF.

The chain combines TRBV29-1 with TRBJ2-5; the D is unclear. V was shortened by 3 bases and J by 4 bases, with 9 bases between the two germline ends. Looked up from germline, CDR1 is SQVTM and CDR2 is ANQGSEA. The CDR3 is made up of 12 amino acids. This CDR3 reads CSVDLSSETQYF. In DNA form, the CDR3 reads TGCAGCGTTGATCTGAGCTCAGAGACCCAGTACTTC.

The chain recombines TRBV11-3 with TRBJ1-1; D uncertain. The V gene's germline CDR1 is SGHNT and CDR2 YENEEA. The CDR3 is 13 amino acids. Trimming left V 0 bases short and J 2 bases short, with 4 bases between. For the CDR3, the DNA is TGTGCCAGCAGCTTAGATAGTAACACTGAAGCTTTCTTT. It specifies CASSLDSNTEAFF.

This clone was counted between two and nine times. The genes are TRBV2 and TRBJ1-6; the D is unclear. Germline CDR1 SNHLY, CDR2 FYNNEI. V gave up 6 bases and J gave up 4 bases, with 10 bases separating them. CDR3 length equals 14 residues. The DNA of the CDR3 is TGTGCCAGCAGCACTCACGGATATAATTCACCCCTCCACTTT. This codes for CASSTHGYNSPLHF. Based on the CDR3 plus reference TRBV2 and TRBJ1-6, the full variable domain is EPEVTQTPSHQVTQMGQEVILRCVPISNHLYFYWYRQILGQKVEFLVSFYNNEISEKSEIFDDQFSVERPDGSNFTLKIRSTKLEDSAMYFCASSTHGYNSPLHFGNGTRLTVT.

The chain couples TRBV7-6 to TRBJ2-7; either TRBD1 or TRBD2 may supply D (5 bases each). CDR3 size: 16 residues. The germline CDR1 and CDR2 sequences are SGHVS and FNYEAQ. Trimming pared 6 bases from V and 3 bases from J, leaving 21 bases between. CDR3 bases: TGTGCCAGCAGATTCCCGACGGGGCTAAAGAACTACGAGCAGTACTTC. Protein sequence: CASRFPTGLKNYEQYF. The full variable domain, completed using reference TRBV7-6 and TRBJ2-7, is GAGVSQSPRYKVTKRGQDVALRCDPISGHVSLYWYRQALGQGPEFLTYFNYEAQQDKSGLPNDRFSAERPEGSISTLTIQRTEQRDSAMYRCASRFPTGLKNYEQYFGPGTRLTVT.

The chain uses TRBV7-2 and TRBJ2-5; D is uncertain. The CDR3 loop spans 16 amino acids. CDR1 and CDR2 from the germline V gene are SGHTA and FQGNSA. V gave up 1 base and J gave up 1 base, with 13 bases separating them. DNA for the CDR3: TGTGCCAGCAGCTTAGGGCGGAGTACTCTCCAAGAGACCCAGTACTTC. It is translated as CASSLGRSTLQETQYF.

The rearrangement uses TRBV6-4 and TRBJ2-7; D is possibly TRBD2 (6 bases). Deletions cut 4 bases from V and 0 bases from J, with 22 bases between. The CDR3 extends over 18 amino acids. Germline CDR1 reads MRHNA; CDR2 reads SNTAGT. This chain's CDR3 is CASSVTRKNRGGSYEQYF. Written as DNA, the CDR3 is TGTGCCAGCAGTGTTACCAGAAAGAATAGGGGAGGCTCCTACGAGCAGTACTTC.

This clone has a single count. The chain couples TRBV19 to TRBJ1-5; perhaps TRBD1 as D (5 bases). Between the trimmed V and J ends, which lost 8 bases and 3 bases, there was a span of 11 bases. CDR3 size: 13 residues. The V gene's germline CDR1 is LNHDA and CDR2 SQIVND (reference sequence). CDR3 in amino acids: CASGQGSNQPQHF. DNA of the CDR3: TGTGCCAGTGGGCAGGGCTCCAATCAGCCCCAGCATTTT.

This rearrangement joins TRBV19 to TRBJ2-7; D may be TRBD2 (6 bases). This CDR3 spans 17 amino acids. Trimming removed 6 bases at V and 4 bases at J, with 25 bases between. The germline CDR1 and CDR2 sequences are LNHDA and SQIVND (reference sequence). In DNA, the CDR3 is TGTGCCAGTAGCAACACAGGCCGGGTGGGGGAGGAGTACGAGCAGTACTTC. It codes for CASSNTGRVGEEYEQYF.

DNA of the CDR3: TGTGCCAGCAGCAGGAACTATGGCTACACCTTC. The encoded protein is CASSRNYGYTF. The rearrangement uses TRBV21-1 and TRBJ1-2. TRBV21-1 is a recognized pseudogene. The CDR3 is 11 residues long.

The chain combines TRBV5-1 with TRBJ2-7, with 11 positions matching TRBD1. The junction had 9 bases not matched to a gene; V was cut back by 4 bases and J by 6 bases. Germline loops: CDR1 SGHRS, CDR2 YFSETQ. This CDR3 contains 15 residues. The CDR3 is CASSEDRGRSGEQYF. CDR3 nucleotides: TGCGCCAGCAGCGAGGACAGGGGGCGCTCCGGCGAGCAGTACTTC. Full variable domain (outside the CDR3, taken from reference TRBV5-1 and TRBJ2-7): KAGVTQTPRYLIKTRGQQVTLSCSPISGHRSVSWYQQTPGQGLQFLFEYFSETQRNKGNFPGRFSGRQFSNSRSEMNVSTLELGDSALYLCASSEDRGRSGEQYFGPGTRLTVT.

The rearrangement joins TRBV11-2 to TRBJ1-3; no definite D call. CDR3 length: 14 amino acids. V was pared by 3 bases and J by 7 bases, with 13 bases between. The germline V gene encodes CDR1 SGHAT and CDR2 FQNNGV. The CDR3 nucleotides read TGTGCCAGCAGCTTCGGGAGTGTCGGGAACACCATATATTTT. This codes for CASSFGSVGNTIYF.

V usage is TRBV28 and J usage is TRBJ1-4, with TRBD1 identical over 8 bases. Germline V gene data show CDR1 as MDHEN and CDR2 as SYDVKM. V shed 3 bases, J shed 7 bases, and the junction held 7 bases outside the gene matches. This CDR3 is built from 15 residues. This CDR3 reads CASSFPGQGREKLFF. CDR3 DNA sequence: TGTGCCAGCAGTTTCCCAGGACAGGGACGTGAAAAACTGTTTTTT.

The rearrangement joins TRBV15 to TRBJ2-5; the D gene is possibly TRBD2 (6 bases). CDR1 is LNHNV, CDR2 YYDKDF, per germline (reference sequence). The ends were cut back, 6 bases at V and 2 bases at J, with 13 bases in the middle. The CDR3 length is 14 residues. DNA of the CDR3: TGTGCCACCAGACCACGGGAGAGGCAAGAGACCCAGTACTTC. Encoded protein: CATRPRERQETQYF.

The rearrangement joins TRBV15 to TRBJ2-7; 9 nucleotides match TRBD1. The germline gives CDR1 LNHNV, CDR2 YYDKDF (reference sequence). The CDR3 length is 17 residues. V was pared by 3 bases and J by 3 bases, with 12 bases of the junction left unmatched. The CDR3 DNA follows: TGTGCCACCAGCAGGGGTGGTTTTGGGACAGGGTACTACGAGCAGTACTTC. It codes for CATSRGGFGTGYYEQYF.

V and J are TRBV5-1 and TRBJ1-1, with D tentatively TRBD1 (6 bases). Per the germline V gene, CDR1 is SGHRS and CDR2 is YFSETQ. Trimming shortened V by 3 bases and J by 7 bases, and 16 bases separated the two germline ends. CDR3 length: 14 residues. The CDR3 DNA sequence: TGCGCCAGCAGCTCTGGACAGTCCGGGAGTGAAGCTTTCTTT. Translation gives CASSSGQSGSEAFF.

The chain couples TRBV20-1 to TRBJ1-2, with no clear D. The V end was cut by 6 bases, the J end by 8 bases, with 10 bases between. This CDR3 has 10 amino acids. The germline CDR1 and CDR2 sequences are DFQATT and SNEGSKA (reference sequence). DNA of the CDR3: TGCAGTGCGCCAGGTGGAGGCTACACCTTC. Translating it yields CSAPGGGYTF.

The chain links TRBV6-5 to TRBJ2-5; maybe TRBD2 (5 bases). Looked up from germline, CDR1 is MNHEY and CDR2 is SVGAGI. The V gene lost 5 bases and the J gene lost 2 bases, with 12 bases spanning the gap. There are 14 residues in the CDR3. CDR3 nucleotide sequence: TGTGCCAGCAGTCGCGGGCAGAATCAAGAGACCCAGTACTTC. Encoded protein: CASSRGQNQETQYF.

CDR3 nucleotides: TGTGCCAGCAGCCAAAATACGGGGGTTCGAGCTGATACGCAGTATTTT. The encoded protein is CASSQNTGVRADTQYF. The chain couples TRBV14 to TRBJ2-3, with D possibly matching TRBD2 (6 bases). CDR3 length: 16 residues. The ends were cut back, 2 bases at V and 6 bases at J, with 18 bases in the middle. Germline CDR1 is SGHDN and CDR2 is FVKESK. Variable domain in full (rest from reference TRBV14 and TRBJ2-3): EAGVTQFPSHSVIEKGQTVTLRCDPISGHDNLYWYRRVMGKEIKFLLHFVKESKQDESGMPNNRFLAERTGGTYSTLKVQPAELEDSGVYFCASSQNTGVRADTQYFGPGTRLTVL.

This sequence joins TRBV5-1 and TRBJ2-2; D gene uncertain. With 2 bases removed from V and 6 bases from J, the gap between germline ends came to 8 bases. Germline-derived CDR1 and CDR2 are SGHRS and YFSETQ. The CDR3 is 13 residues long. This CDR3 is CASSFKLAGELFF. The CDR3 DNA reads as TGCGCCAGCAGCTTTAAGTTAGCCGGGGAGCTGTTTTTT.

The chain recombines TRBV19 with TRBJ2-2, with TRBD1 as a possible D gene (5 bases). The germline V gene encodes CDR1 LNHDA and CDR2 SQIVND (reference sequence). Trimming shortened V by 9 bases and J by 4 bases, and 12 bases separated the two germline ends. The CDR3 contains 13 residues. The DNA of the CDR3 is TGTGCCAGCAGACAGAAAGGCACCGGGGAGCTGTTTTTT. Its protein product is CASRQKGTGELFF.

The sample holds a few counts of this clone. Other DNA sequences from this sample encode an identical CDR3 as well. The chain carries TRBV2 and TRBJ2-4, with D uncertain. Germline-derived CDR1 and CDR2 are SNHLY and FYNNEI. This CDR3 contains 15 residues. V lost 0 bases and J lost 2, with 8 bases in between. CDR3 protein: CASSEARSSKNIQYF. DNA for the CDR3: TGTGCCAGCAGTGAAGCGAGGAGTTCCAAAAACATTCAGTACTTC.